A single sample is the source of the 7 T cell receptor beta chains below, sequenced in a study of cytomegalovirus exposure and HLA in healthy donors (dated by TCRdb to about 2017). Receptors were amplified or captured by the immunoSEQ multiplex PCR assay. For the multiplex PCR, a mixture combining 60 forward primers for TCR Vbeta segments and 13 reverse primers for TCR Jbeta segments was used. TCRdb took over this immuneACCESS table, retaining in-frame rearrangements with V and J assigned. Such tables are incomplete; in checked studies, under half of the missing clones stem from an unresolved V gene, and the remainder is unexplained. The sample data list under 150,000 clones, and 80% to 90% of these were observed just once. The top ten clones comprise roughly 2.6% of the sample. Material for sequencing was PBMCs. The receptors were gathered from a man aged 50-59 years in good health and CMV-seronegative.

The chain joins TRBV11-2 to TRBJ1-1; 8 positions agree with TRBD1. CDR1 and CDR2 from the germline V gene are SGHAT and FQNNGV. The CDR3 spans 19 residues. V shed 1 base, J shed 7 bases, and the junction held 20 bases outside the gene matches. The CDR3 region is CASSLGFRDRRSREGEAFF. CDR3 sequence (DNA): TGTGCCAGCAGCTTAGGTTTTAGGGACAGGAGATCCCGTGAGGGTGAAGCTTTCTTT.

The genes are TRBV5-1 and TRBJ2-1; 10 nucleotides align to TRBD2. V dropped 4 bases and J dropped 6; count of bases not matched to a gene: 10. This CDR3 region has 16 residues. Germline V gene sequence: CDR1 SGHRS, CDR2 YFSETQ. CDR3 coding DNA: TGCGCCAGCAGCACATGGACTAGCGGTGCCCCCAATGAGCAGTTCTTC. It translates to CASSTWTSGAPNEQFF.

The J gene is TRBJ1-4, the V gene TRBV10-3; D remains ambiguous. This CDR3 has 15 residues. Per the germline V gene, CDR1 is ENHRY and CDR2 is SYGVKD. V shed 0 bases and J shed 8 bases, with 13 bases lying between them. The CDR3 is CAISESQGSEEKLFF. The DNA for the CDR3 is TGTGCCATCAGTGAGTCTCAAGGGAGTGAGGAAAAACTGTTTTTT.

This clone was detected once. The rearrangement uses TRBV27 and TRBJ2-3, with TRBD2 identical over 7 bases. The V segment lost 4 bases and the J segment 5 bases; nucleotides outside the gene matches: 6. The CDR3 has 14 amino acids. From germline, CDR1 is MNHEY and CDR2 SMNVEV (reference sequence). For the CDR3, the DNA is TGTGCCAGCAGTTGGGGCGGGGGTATAGATACGCAGTATTTT. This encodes CASSWGGGIDTQYF.

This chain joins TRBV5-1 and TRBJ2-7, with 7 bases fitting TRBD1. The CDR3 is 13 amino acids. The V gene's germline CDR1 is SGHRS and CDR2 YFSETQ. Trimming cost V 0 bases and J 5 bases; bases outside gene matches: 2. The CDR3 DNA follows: TGCGCCAGCAGCTTGGTGACAGGGAACGAGCAGTACTTC. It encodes CASSLVTGNEQYF. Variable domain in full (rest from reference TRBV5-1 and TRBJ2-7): KAGVTQTPRYLIKTRGQQVTLSCSPISGHRSVSWYQQTPGQGLQFLFEYFSETQRNKGNFPGRFSGRQFSNSRSEMNVSTLELGDSALYLCASSLVTGNEQYFGPGTRLTVT.

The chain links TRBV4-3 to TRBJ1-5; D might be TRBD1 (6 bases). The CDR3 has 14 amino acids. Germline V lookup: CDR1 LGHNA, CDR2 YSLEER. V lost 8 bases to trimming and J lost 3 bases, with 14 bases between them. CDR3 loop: CASGNDRYNQPQHF. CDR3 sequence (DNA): TGCGCCAGCGGCAATGACAGGTACAATCAGCCCCAGCATTTT.

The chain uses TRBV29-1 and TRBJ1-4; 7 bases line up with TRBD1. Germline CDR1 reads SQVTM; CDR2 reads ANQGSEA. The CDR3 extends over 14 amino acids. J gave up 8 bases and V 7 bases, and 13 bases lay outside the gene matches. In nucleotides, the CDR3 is TGCAGCGCCACAGGGGTTTCGTTCAGAGAAAAACTGTTTTTT. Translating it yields CSATGVSFREKLFF.